Shown below are 31 T cell receptor beta chains from a single sample sequenced in a study of T cells in women clearing cervical HPV infection. This table comes from immunoSEQ multiplex PCR, and its TCRdb copy is limited to in-frame clones, with some not included. With over 25,000 clones in the sample, the ten largest clones hold roughly 7.7%. Sequencing input: blood buffy coat. All receptors come from a woman aged 18-69 years with a cervical HPV16 infection that either progressed to CIN3+ or cleared (not recorded which).

A note on this clone: The read stops 3 residues short of the end of the CDR3; the missing end is completed from the germline J gene. The chain uses TRBV30 and TRBJ1-1; D is perhaps TRBD1 (5 bases). Germline-derived CDR1 and CDR2 are GTSNPN and SVGIG (reference sequence). CDR3 size: 15 residues. V was cut by 0 bases and J by 3 bases, with 14 bases left in between. The DNA read from the CDR3 is TGTGCCTGGAGTGTCCCCCTCGGGGGGTACACTGAA. It specifies CAWSVPLGGYTE. The whole CDR3 protein is CAWSVPLGGYTEAFF.

The CDR3 DNA, read in part, is TGCAGTGCTCAGACGTCTAGCGGTTACAATGAG. Its protein is CSAQTSSGYNE. The whole CDR3 sequence is CSAQTSSGYNEQFF. The V and J genes are TRBV20-1 and TRBJ2-1; 7 nucleotides align to TRBD2. From the germline J gene comes the end of the CDR3, since the read stops 3 residues before it. The V segment lost 5 bases and the J segment 4 bases; nucleotides outside the gene matches: 8. The germline gives CDR1 DFQATT, CDR2 SNEGSKA (reference sequence). This CDR3 spans 14 amino acids.

This clone is large by frequency. The read terminates 3 residues ahead of where the CDR3 ends, so the germline J gene completes it. V is TRBV7-9 and J is TRBJ2-1; weak D call: TRBD2 (6 bases). CDR1 and CDR2 from the germline V gene are SEHNR and FQNEAQ (reference sequence). The CDR3 covers 12 residues. Deletions cut 5 bases from V and 8 bases from J, with 10 bases between. The sequenced CDR3 bases are TGTGCCAGCAGCCCGGGGGTCGATGAG. Residues: CASSPGVDE. The whole CDR3 reads CASSPGVDEQFF.

With respect to this clone: The read terminates 3 residues before the CDR3 end, so the remaining end is supplied by the germline J gene. The chain couples TRBV2 to TRBJ1-2, with 9 bases matching TRBD1. CDR3 size: 14 residues. The germline V gene has CDR1 SNHLY and CDR2 FYNNEI. The sequenced CDR3 bases are TGTGCCAGCAGTACCGGGACAGGGAAATCTAGC. Translation gives CASSTGTGKSS. The complete CDR3 reads CASSTGTGKSSYTF.

Of note for this clone: The CDR3 extends 3 residues past the end of the read, so its final part is completed from the germline J gene. The chain joins TRBV2 to TRBJ1-4; 7 nucleotides match TRBD1. Germline-derived CDR1 and CDR2 are SNHLY and FYNNEI. The CDR3 extends over 17 amino acids. The CDR3 here is CASSDRGRTSGANVLFF. The DNA read from the CDR3 is TGTGCCAGCAGTGACAGGGGGAGGACCTCTGGGGCCAACGTA.

A remark on this clone: The read ends 3 residues shy of where the CDR3 ends; the end is completed using the germline J gene. The chain combines TRBV2 with TRBJ1-1; no clear D gene. Germline loops: CDR1 SNHLY, CDR2 FYNNEI. The CDR3 contains 14 residues. Trimming removed 2 bases from V and 2 bases from J, with 9 bases in between. CDR3 region: CASSESAYNTEAFF. CDR3 DNA, as far as it was read: TGTGCCAGCAGTGAAAGCGCCTACAACACTGAA.

About this clone: Read coverage stops 3 residues before the CDR3 terminus; the germline J gene supplies the remainder. The chain links TRBV7-9 to TRBJ1-2, with 10 positions matching TRBD1. Per the germline V gene, CDR1 is SEHNR and CDR2 is FQNEAQ (reference sequence). The CDR3 has 15 amino acids. The sequenced part of the CDR3 DNA is TGTGCCAGCAGCCTTGGGACAGGGGAGTATAACGAC. Its translation is CASSLGTGEYND. The CDR3 in full is CASSLGTGEYNDYTF.

The CDR3 spells CASSLELGGGSGELFF. The sequenced CDR3 bases are TGCGCCAGCAGCTTGGAGTTGGGGGGAGGGTCCGGGGAG. The chain links TRBV5-1 to TRBJ2-2, with 7 bases identical to TRBD2. The read terminates 3 residues ahead of where the CDR3 ends, so the germline J gene completes it. The CDR3 is made up of 16 amino acids. The V gene end was trimmed by 0 bases and the J gene end by 6 bases; junction bases not matched to a gene: 8. CDR1 and CDR2 from the germline V gene are SGHRS and YFSETQ. The full variable domain, its missing parts supplied by reference TRBV5-1 and TRBJ2-2, is KAGVTQTPRYLIKTRGQQVTLSCSPISGHRSVSWYQQTPGQGLQFLFEYFSETQRNKGNFPGRFSGRQFSNSRSEMNVSTLELGDSALYLCASSLELGGGSGELFFGEGSRLTVL.

Worth noting for this clone: The CDR3 end lies 3 residues beyond the end of the read and is filled in from the germline J gene. V gene TRBV7-6 combines with J gene TRBJ1-4; a possible D gene is TRBD1 (6 bases). Trimming removed 4 bases from V and 6 bases from J, with 15 bases in between. Germline values: CDR1 SGHVS, CDR2 FNYEAQ. The CDR3 has 15 residues. The CDR3 reads CASSSRQGLDEKLFF. Incomplete CDR3 DNA: TGTGCCAGCAGCTCCCGCCAGGGGCTTGATGAAAAA.

Concerning this clone itself: The read halts 3 residues ahead of the CDR3 end, with the missing end drawn from the germline J gene. The chain is built from TRBV6-1 and TRBJ1-1; TRBD1 agrees at 7 bases. This CDR3 has 15 amino acids. Germline V gene sequence: CDR1 MNHNS, CDR2 SASEGT. Incomplete CDR3 DNA: TGTGCCAGCAGTGAAGGGGCAGGGGGTGATGCAAGA. Translating it yields CASSEGAGGDAR. The full CDR3 sequence reads CASSEGAGGDARAFF.

On this clone itself: The read finishes 3 residues shy of the CDR3 end, and the germline J gene is used to complete it. The V gene is TRBV9, the J gene TRBJ2-7; D perhaps matches TRBD1 (5 bases). Trimming took 0 bases from V and 2 from J, leaving 12 bases between them. The CDR3 is 15 amino acids. Per germline, CDR1 SGDLS and CDR2 YYNGEE. CDR3 bases read: TGTGCCAGCAGCGTAGATACAGGTCCCCCCTACGAG. This codes for CASSVDTGPPYE. The full CDR3 reads CASSVDTGPPYEQYF.

Comment on this clone: The sequenced fragment ends 3 residues before the CDR3 boundary, so the rest is inferred from the germline J gene. The genes are TRBV2 and TRBJ1-2, with 7 bases that match TRBD1. Trimming removed 8 bases from V and 2 bases from J; junction bases left unmatched: 11. This CDR3 region has 15 residues. Per germline, CDR1 SNHLY and CDR2 FYNNEI. The CDR3 here is CASRISGQQNYGYTF. CDR3 DNA (partial): TGTGCCAGCCGTATATCGGGACAGCAGAACTATGGC.

In regard to this clone: Read coverage stops 3 residues before the CDR3 terminus; the germline J gene supplies the remainder. J is TRBJ2-5 and V is TRBV28; no clear D gene. Germline CDR1 and CDR2: MDHEN and SYDVKM. CDR3 length: 15 residues. Trimming pared 5 bases from V and 3 bases from J, leaving 16 bases between. CDR3 amino acids: CASSPRVSSKETQYF. Incomplete CDR3 DNA: TGTGCCAGCAGTCCCCGAGTTAGTTCGAAAGAGACC.

For this clone: Read sequence stops 3 residues before the CDR3 end, and the germline J gene provides the missing end. V and J are TRBV28 and TRBJ2-7; no clear D. V was cut by 5 bases and J by 4 bases, with 6 bases left in between. The CDR3 contains 11 residues. CDR1 and CDR2 (germline): MDHEN, SYDVKM. This CDR3 is CASSLLYEQYF. CDR3 DNA, as far as it was read: TGTGCCAGCAGTCTCCTTTACGAG.

Points on this clone: From the germline J gene comes the end of the CDR3, since the read stops 3 residues before it. The chain uses TRBV7-9 and TRBJ1-1; perhaps TRBD1 as D (6 bases). Trimming pared 7 bases from V and 4 bases from J, leaving 13 bases between. Germline V CDR1 and CDR2: SEHNR, FQNEAQ (reference sequence). This CDR3 contains 13 residues. The part of the CDR3 DNA that was read is TGTGCCAGCACCGAAGAAGGGGGCACTGAA. Residues: CASTEEGGTE. The whole CDR3 sequence is CASTEEGGTEAFF. The full variable domain, its missing parts supplied by reference TRBV7-9 and TRBJ1-1, is DTGVSQNPRHKITKRGQNVTFRCDPISEHNRLYWYRQTLGQGPEFLTYFQNEAQLEKSRLLSDRFSAERPKGSFSTLEIQRTEQGDSAMYLCASTEEGGTEAFFGQGTRLTVV.

On this clone itself: The read finishes 3 residues shy of the CDR3 end, and the germline J gene is used to complete it. The chain recombines TRBV7-2 with TRBJ2-5, with D uncertain. The V gene's germline CDR1 is SGHTA and CDR2 FQGNSA. The CDR3 spans 11 residues. Trimming removed 6 bases at V and 5 bases at J, with 7 bases between. This CDR3 is CASSLAETQYF. The CDR3 bases that were read are TGTGCCAGCAGTCTTGCGGAGACC. The full variable domain, completed using reference TRBV7-2 and TRBJ2-5, is GAGVSQSPSNKVTEKGKDVELRCDPISGHTALYWYRQSLGQGLEFLIYFQGNSAPDKSGLPSDRFSAERTGGSVSTLTIQRTQQEDSAVYLCASSLAETQYFGPGTRLLVL.

About this clone: The DNA ends 3 residues before the CDR3 does, and the rest of the CDR3 is filled in from the germline J gene. This sequence joins TRBV5-1 and TRBJ1-5; 9 bases line up with TRBD1. V trimming: 4 bases; J trimming: 4 bases; junction bases outside the gene matches: 3. Germline CDR1 and CDR2: SGHRS and YFSETQ. The CDR3 runs 14 residues. CDR3 region: CASSPGTGNQPQHF. The DNA read from the CDR3 is TGCGCCAGCAGCCCCGGGACAGGGAATCAGCCC.

Comments on this clone: One end of the junction does not line up with germline, which may come from a read error. The missing CDR3 end, 3 residues past where the read stops, is filled in from the germline J gene. This chain links TRBV5-3 with TRBJ2-3; unclear D gene. TRBV5-3 is an ORF for which the function is uncertain. There are 13 residues in the CDR3. The CDR3 here is CARSLDSKDTQYF. CDR3 bases read: TGTGCCAGAAGCTTGGATAGCAAAGATACG.

The CDR3 DNA, read in part, is TGCAGCGTTGAAGATTCTAGCGGGAGGTTCACCGGGGAG. It specifies CSVEDSSGRFTGE. The entire CDR3 is CSVEDSSGRFTGELFF. The chain is built from TRBV29-1 and TRBJ2-2, with TRBD2 identical over 11 bases. Read sequence stops 3 residues before the CDR3 end, and the germline J gene provides the missing end. CDR1 and CDR2 from the germline V gene are SQVTM and ANQGSEA. The CDR3 runs to 16 residues. J gave up 4 bases and V 0 bases, and 4 bases lay outside the gene matches.

Of note for this clone: With the read ending 3 residues before the CDR3 end, the germline J gene is used to fill in that end. This sequence joins TRBV30 and TRBJ2-3, with D possibly being TRBD2 (5 bases). This CDR3 region has 14 residues. Germline CDR1 and CDR2: GTSNPN and SVGIG (reference sequence). Here the CDR3 reads CAWSPFDGDQPQYF. CDR3 DNA, as far as it was read: TGTGCCTGGAGCCCGTTTGACGGGGATCAGCCG.

About this clone: The CDR3 end is not reached by the read, which stops 3 residues before it; the germline J gene fills it in. J is TRBJ1-5 and V is TRBV20-1; D uncertain. Deletions cut 0 bases from V and 0 bases from J, with 6 bases between. This CDR3 comprises 14 residues. The germline gives CDR1 DFQATT, CDR2 SNEGSKA (reference sequence). This chain's CDR3 is CSARDGLSNQPQHF. The covered CDR3 bases are TGCAGTGCTAGAGACGGACTTAGCAATCAGCCC.

Note on this clone: From the germline J gene comes the end of the CDR3, since the read stops 3 residues before it. The rearrangement joins TRBV28 to TRBJ2-7; weak D call: TRBD2 (6 bases). CDR3 length: 14 amino acids. Germline lookup yields CDR1 MDHEN and CDR2 SYDVKM. The V and J ends lost 2 bases and 4 bases respectively, with 12 bases between them. The CDR3 loop is CASSLGREEYEQYF. CDR3 DNA (partial): TGTGCCAGCAGTTTAGGCAGGGAGGAATACGAG.

A note on this clone: The CDR3 goes on 3 residues after the read ends, and that part is filled in from the germline J gene. The chain links TRBV6-1 to TRBJ1-2, with D unresolved. The germline CDR1 and CDR2 sequences are MNHNS and SASEGT. The V gene lost 1 base and the J gene lost 6 bases, with 9 bases spanning the gap. The CDR3 has 13 amino acids. The chain's CDR3 is CASSEGQTHGYTF. The DNA read from the CDR3 is TGTGCCAGCAGTGAAGGACAAACCCATGGC.

The sequenced part of the CDR3 DNA is TGCGCCAGCAGCTTACCCGGGGAGGGCAATGAAAAA. This translates into CASSLPGEGNEK. The full-length CDR3 reads as CASSLPGEGNEKLFF. The V and J genes are TRBV5-1 and TRBJ1-4; no reliable D call. The read ends 3 residues shy of where the CDR3 ends; the end is completed using the germline J gene. This CDR3 region has 15 residues. Germline assignment: CDR1 SGHRS and CDR2 YFSETQ. V dropped 2 bases and J dropped 5 bases, with 13 bases sitting between them.

About this clone: The read ends 3 residues before the CDR3 terminus; that terminus is restored from the germline J gene. The rearrangement links TRBV7-2 to TRBJ1-4; a possible D gene is TRBD1 (5 bases). The CDR3 sequence is 14 residues long. Between the trimmed V and J ends, which lost 8 bases and 6 bases, there was a span of 16 bases. Germline V CDR1 and CDR2: SGHTA, FQGNSA. CDR3 region: CASSPGGEDEKLFF. The sequenced part of the CDR3 DNA is TGTGCCAGCTCCCCGGGGGGTGAGGATGAAAAA.

About this clone itself: The read comes to an end 3 residues before the CDR3 does, leaving the germline J gene to fill in the end. The rearrangement uses TRBV13 and TRBJ1-2, with 8 bases lining up with TRBD1. CDR3 length: 13 amino acids. Germline CDR1 is PRHDT and CDR2 is FYEKMQ (reference sequence). The CDR3 region is CASSSGTGVGYTF. The covered CDR3 bases are TGTGCCAGCAGCTCCGGGACAGGTGTCGGC. Filled out from reference TRBV13 and TRBJ1-2, the complete variable domain reads AAGVIQSPRHLIKEKRETATLKCYPIPRHDTVYWYQQGPGQDPQFLISFYEKMQSDKGSIPDRFSAQQFSDYHSELNMSSLELGDSALYFCASSSGTGVGYTFGSGTRLTVV.

On this clone itself: Read coverage stops 3 residues before the CDR3 terminus; the germline J gene supplies the remainder. The chain is built from TRBV5-8 and TRBJ1-1; 9 bases map to TRBD1. The germline V gene has CDR1 SGHTS and CDR2 YDEGEE. V was pared by 4 bases and J by 3 bases, with 7 bases of the junction left unmatched. The CDR3 has 15 residues. Partial CDR3 DNA: TGTGCCAGCAGCCCTGGGACAGGGAAGGACACTGAA. Translated, it gives CASSPGTGKDTE. The entire CDR3 sequence reads CASSPGTGKDTEAFF.

Remarks on this clone: The read halts 3 residues ahead of the CDR3 end, with the missing end drawn from the germline J gene. This chain connects TRBV11-2 to TRBJ2-5; 7 bases map to TRBD2. The CDR3 is 15 amino acids. The V gene end was trimmed by 1 base and the J gene end by 5 bases; junction bases not matched to a gene: 7. Germline values: CDR1 SGHAT, CDR2 FQNNGV. CDR3 in amino acids: CASSLGGDGGETQYF. The CDR3 DNA, read in part, is TGTGCCAGCAGCTTAGGTGGAGACGGGGGGGAGACC.

A remark on this clone: From the germline J gene comes the end of the CDR3, since the read stops 3 residues before it. This chain joins TRBV5-1 and TRBJ1-1; TRBD1 might be the D (6 bases). This CDR3 has 14 residues. The V gene's germline CDR1 is SGHRS and CDR2 YFSETQ. Trimming took off 3 bases at V and 5 bases at J, with 14 bases between the two ends. CDR3 bases read: TGCGCCAGCAGCTCTGGGGGCAGTGAGACTGAA. This encodes CASSSGGSETE. The full CDR3 sequence reads CASSSGGSETEAFF.

Notes on this clone: The CDR3 is cut off 3 residues early in the read; its end comes from the germline J gene. The chain couples TRBV7-9 to TRBJ1-2, with D uncertain. Germline lookup yields CDR1 SEHNR and CDR2 FQNEAQ (reference sequence). The CDR3 extends over 15 amino acids. The CDR3 DNA, read in part, is TGTGCCAGCAGCTTAGTTAGCGGGAGAATCAACGAC. The encoded protein is CASSLVSGRIND. The complete CDR3 sequence is CASSLVSGRINDYTF.

Remarks on this clone: Sequencing ends 3 residues short of the CDR3 end; the germline J gene provides the rest. The chain recombines TRBV20-1 with TRBJ2-1; no definite D call. V was clipped by 0 bases and J by 3 bases, with 15 bases between them. The CDR3 covers 16 residues. The germline CDR1 and CDR2 sequences are DFQATT and SNEGSKA (reference sequence). The CDR3 sequence: CSARDPLGGDYNEQFF. The sequenced part of the CDR3 DNA is TGCAGTGCTAGAGATCCCCTAGGCGGAGACTACAATGAG.